One sample yielded the 7 T cell receptor beta chains listed below, sequenced in a study of cytomegalovirus exposure and HLA in healthy donors (dated by TCRdb to about 2017). Library creation used the immunoSEQ multiplex PCR assay. For the multiplex PCR, a mixture combining 60 forward primers for TCR Vbeta segments and 13 reverse primers for TCR Jbeta segments was used. TCRdb took this table from immuneACCESS and kept in-frame rearrangements with V and J called. Such tables lack part of the clones; where checked against another copy, unresolved V genes explain under half of the gap, and the rest is unexplained. The sample contains approximately 160,000 clones, approximately 84% of them found a single time. Of the sample, about 0.4% falls within the top ten clones. Sequencing was carried out using PBMCs. The receptors shown here come from a boy under 10 years old in good health and CMV-seronegative.

This chain joins TRBV5-1 and TRBJ2-7, with 10 bases matching TRBD1. The CDR3 has 14 amino acids. The V gene end was trimmed by 4 bases and the J gene end by 4 bases; junction bases not matched to a gene: 5. Germline assignment: CDR1 SGHRS and CDR2 YFSETQ. The CDR3 sequence: CASSPWDRGYEQYF. The CDR3 DNA reads TGCGCCAGCAGCCCCTGGGACAGGGGTTACGAGCAGTACTTC.

V and J are TRBV2 and TRBJ2-1; D gene uncertain. The CDR3 contains 11 residues. Germline V lookup: CDR1 SNHLY, CDR2 FYNNEI. V lost 7 bases and J 4 bases, leaving 5 bases between the germline ends. CDR3 sequence (DNA): TGTGCCAGCAAGCTGTACAATGAGCAGTTCTTC. Its protein product is CASKLYNEQFF.

This chain joins TRBV6-1 and TRBJ1-2; D call uncertain. CDR3 length: 15 residues. The germline CDR1 and CDR2 sequences are MNHNS and SASEGT. The ends were cut back, 5 bases at V and 0 bases at J, with 13 bases in the middle. Written as DNA, the CDR3 is TGTGCCAGCAGTAGGTCCGGGAAAGCTAACTATGGCTACACCTTC. This sequence encodes CASSRSGKANYGYTF.

V usage is TRBV10-1 and J usage is TRBJ2-7; weak D call: TRBD1 (5 bases). CDR3 length: 11 amino acids. CDR1 and CDR2 from the germline V gene are WNHNN and SYGVQD (reference sequence). V was cut by 8 bases and J by 0 bases, with 5 bases left in between. The CDR3 bases are TGCGCCAGCGGACACTCCTACGAGCAGTACTTC. It encodes CASGHSYEQYF.

The genes are TRBV28 and TRBJ2-1, with 11 bases lining up with TRBD2. Germline lookup yields CDR1 MDHEN and CDR2 SYDVKM. V dropped 6 bases and J dropped 0; count of bases not matched to a gene: 7. The CDR3 has 17 amino acids. The CDR3 sequence: CASRLTSGESSYNEQFF. CDR3 sequence (DNA): TGTGCCAGCAGGCTGACTAGCGGGGAGAGCTCCTACAATGAGCAGTTCTTC.

The gene calls are TRBV5-1 and TRBJ2-5; 7 positions agree with TRBD1. J lost 6 bases, V lost 4 bases, and 15 bases had no gene match. Germline V gene lookup returns CDR1 SGHRS and CDR2 YFSETQ. The CDR3 spans 16 residues. The CDR3 nucleotides are TGCGCCAGCAGCGCCCCGACAGGGTATACGGAAAAGACCCAGTACTTC. As protein: CASSAPTGYTEKTQYF.

This clone was detected only once. The CDR3 DNA is TGCAGCGTTGAAGGATGGGGGACAACAGGGAACATTCAGTACTTC. This encodes CSVEGWGTTGNIQYF. The chain links TRBV29-1 to TRBJ2-4; a weak D match, TRBD1 (6 bases). Trimming shortened V by 1 base and J by 7 bases, and 17 bases separated the two germline ends. The CDR3 extends over 15 amino acids. CDR1 and CDR2 (germline): SQVTM, ANQGSEA.